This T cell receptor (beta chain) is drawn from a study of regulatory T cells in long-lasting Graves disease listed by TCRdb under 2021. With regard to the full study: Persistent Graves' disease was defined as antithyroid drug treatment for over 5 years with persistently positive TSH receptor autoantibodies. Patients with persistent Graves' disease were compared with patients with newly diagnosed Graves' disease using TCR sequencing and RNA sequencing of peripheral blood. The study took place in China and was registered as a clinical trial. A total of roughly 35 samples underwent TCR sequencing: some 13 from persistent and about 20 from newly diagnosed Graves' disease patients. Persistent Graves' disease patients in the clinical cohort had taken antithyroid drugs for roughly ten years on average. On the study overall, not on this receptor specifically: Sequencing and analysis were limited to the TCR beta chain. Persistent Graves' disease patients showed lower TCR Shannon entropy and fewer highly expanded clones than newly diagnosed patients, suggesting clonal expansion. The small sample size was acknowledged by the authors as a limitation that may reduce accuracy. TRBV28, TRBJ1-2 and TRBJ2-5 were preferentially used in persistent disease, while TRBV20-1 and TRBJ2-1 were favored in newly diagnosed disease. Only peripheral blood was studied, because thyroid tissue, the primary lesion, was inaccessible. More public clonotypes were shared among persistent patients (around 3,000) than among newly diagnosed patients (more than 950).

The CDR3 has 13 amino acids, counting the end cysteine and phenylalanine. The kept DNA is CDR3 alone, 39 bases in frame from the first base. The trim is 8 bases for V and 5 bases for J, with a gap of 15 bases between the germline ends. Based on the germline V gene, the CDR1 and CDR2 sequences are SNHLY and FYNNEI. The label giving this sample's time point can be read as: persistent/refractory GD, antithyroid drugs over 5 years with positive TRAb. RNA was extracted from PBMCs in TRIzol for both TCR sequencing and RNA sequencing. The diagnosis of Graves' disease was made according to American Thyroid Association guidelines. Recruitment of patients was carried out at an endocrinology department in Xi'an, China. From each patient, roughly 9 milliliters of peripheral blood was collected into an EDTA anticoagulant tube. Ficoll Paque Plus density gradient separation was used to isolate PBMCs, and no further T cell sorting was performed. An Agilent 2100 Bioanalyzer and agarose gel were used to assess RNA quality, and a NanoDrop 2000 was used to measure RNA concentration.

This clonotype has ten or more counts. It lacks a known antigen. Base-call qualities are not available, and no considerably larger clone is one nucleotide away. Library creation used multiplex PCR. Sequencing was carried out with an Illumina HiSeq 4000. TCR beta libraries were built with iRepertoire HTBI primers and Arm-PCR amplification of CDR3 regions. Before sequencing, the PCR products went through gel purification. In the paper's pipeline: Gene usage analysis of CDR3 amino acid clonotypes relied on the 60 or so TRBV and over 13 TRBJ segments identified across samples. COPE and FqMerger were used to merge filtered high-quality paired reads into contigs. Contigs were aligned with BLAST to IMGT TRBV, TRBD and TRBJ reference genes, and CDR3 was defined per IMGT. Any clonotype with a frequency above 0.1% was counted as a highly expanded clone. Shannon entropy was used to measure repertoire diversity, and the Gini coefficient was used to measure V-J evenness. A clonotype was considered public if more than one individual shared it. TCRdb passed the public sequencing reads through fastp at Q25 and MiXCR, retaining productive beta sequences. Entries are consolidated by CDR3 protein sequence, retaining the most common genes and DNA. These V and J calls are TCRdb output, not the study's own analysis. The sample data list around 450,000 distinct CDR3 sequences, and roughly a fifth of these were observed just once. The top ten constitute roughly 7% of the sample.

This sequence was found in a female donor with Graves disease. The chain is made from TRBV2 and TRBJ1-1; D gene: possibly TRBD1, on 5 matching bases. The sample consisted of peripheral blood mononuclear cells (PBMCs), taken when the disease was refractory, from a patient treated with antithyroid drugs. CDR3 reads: CASQETEATEAFF. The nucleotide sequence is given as TGTGCCAGCCAGGAGACAGAAGCAACTGAAGCTTTCTTT. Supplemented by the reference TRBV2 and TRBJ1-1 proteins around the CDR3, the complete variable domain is EPEVTQTPSHQVTQMGQEVILRCVPISNHLYFYWYRQILGQKVEFLVSFYNNEISEKSEIFDDQFSVERPDGSNFTLKIRSTKLEDSAMYFCASQETEATEAFFGQGTRLTVV.